The 5 T cell receptor beta chains given below trace back to one sample, sequenced in a study of response to subunit inactivated influenza vaccine. TCRdb called the RT-PCR reads again in MiXCR, with one record for every CDR3 protein. The table lists 150,000 to 200,000 distinct CDR3 sequences, roughly 12% of them singletons. The data were also submitted as part of a second study, on T cells expressing NK-cell markers. According to that study: The cDNA for TCR beta came from 5'RACE template switching with UMIs.

This sample comprised CD8+ T cells sorted from PBMCs, obtained less than 13 days after vaccination. The receptors originated from a man in his fifties or sixties who received an inactivated influenza vaccine.

The chain has TRBV28 and TRBJ2-5, with a possible D match to TRBD1 (5 bases). V was cut by 2 bases and J by 4 bases, with 11 bases left in between. This CDR3 comprises 14 residues. Germline V lookup: CDR1 MDHEN, CDR2 SYDVKM. DNA of the CDR3: TGTGCCAGCAGTTTAATACAGGAGTTAGAGACCCAGTACTTC. This codes for CASSLIQELETQYF.

In its sample, this clonotype was seen many times. The CDR3 is CASSLAPLFF. In DNA, the CDR3 is TGTGCCAGCAGCTTAGCTCCACTGTTTTTT. The rearrangement uses TRBV7-9 and TRBJ2-2; no reliable D call. Germline CDR1 and CDR2: SEHNR and FQNEAQ (reference sequence). V was pared by 0 bases and J by 14 bases, with 4 bases between. The CDR3 loop spans 10 amino acids.

This clonotype was observed a few times. V and J are TRBV15 and TRBJ2-1, with a possible D match to TRBD1 (6 bases). CDR3 size: 15 residues. CDR1 LNHNV and CDR2 YYDKDF come from the germline V gene (reference sequence). Trimming took off 5 bases at V and 8 bases at J, with 19 bases between the two ends. DNA of the CDR3: TGTGCCACCAGCCCCAGGGGCCCCTCTTGGGATGAGCAGTTCTTC. Residues: CATSPRGPSWDEQFF.

The DNA for the CDR3 is TGTGCCAGCAGTGTCAGGGCCTCCTTCCACGAGCAGTACTTC. It specifies CASSVRASFHEQYF. V gene TRBV2 combines with J gene TRBJ2-7, with D maybe TRBD1 (5 bases). V was cut by 4 bases and J by 5 bases, with 15 bases left in between. CDR1 SNHLY and CDR2 FYNNEI come from the germline V gene. The CDR3 loop spans 14 amino acids.

V gene TRBV6-2 or TRBV6-3 combines with J gene TRBJ2-3, with D unresolved. CDR1 is MNHEY and CDR2 is SVGEGT in the germline V gene. The length of the CDR3 is 12 residues. V was shortened by 6 bases and J by 2 bases, with 6 bases between the two germline ends. The CDR3 spells CASSEHTDTQYF. In nucleotides, the CDR3 is TGTGCCAGCAGCGAACACACAGATACGCAGTATTTT.